Listed below are T cell receptor beta chains from one sample, sequenced in a study of cytomegalovirus exposure and HLA in healthy donors. Generated by immunoSEQ multiplex PCR, the TCRdb table keeps only in-frame clones and is missing some. The sample has under 150,000 clones; 75% to 85% are singletons. Sequencing input: PBMCs. The receptors originated from a woman in her forties or fifties in good health and CMV-seropositive. Each CDR3 is given with its conserved first and last residue. The D gene is left open where the match is weak. Clone size, where shown, is once, few, many, or a class for clones that have expanded.

CDR3 length: 17; V gene: TRBV7-2; D gene: NA; J gene: TRBJ2-1; clone size: NA; CDR3 protein: CASSGGAGDASYNEQFF; CDR3 DNA: TGTGCCAGCAGCGGGGGGGCGGGAGACGCCTCCTACAATGAGCAGTTCTTC
CDR3 length: 14; V gene: TRBV27; D gene: NA; J gene: TRBJ1-1; clone size: NA; CDR3 protein: CASSLLGEGTEAFF; CDR3 DNA: TGTGCCAGCAGTTTATTGGGGGAGGGCACTGAAGCTTTCTTT
CDR3 length: 14; V gene: TRBV6-5; D gene: TRBD1; J gene: TRBJ2-5; clone size: NA; CDR3 protein: CASSWDRARQTQYF; CDR3 DNA: TGTGCCAGCAGTTGGGACAGGGCGCGACAGACCCAGTACTTC
CDR3 length: 14; V gene: TRBV2; D gene: NA; J gene: TRBJ1-2; clone size: NA; CDR3 protein: CASSAKTEANGYTF; CDR3 DNA: TGTGCCAGCAGCGCCAAGACGGAGGCAAATGGCTACACCTTC
CDR3 length: 15; V gene: TRBV5-5; D gene: NA; J gene: TRBJ2-6; clone size: NA; CDR3 protein: CASSPAVTGANVLTF; CDR3 DNA: TGTGCCAGCAGCCCCGCAGTCACTGGGGCCAACGTCCTGACTTTC
CDR3 length: 15; V gene: TRBV29-1; D gene: TRBD2; J gene: TRBJ2-1; clone size: NA; CDR3 protein: CSVVRWGRGNNEQFF; CDR3 DNA: TGCAGCGTTGTTCGGTGGGGGAGGGGCAACAATGAGCAGTTCTTC
CDR3 length: 12; V gene: TRBV30; D gene: NA; J gene: TRBJ2-2; clone size: NA; CDR3 protein: CAWSVSTGELFF; CDR3 DNA: TGTGCCTGGAGTGTATCGACCGGGGAGCTGTTTTTT
CDR3 length: 15; V gene: TRBV6-1; D gene: NA; J gene: TRBJ1-5; clone size: NA; CDR3 protein: CASSEAGGGNQPQHF; CDR3 DNA: TGTGCCAGCAGTGAAGCGGGGGGTGGCAATCAGCCCCAGCATTTT
CDR3 length: 15; V gene: TRBV7-2; D gene: TRBD1; J gene: TRBJ1-5; clone size: once; CDR3 protein: CASSLLQGANQPQHF; CDR3 DNA: TGTGCCAGCAGCTTATTACAGGGGGCAAATCAGCCCCAGCATTTT
CDR3 length: 15; V gene: TRBV7-2; D gene: NA; J gene: TRBJ2-1; clone size: NA; CDR3 protein: CASSSPVGEGNEQFF; CDR3 DNA: TGTGCCAGCAGCTCCCCGGTAGGGGAAGGCAATGAGCAGTTCTTC
CDR3 length: 13; V gene: TRBV14; D gene: TRBD2; J gene: TRBJ2-5; clone size: NA; CDR3 protein: CASSPLLSGGQYF; CDR3 DNA: TGTGCCAGCAGCCCCTTGCTCAGCGGGGGGCAGTACTTC
CDR3 length: 14; V gene: TRBV7-2; D gene: NA; J gene: TRBJ2-7; clone size: NA; CDR3 protein: CASRIGGSPYEQYF; CDR3 DNA: TGTGCCAGCAGGATAGGAGGGTCTCCCTACGAGCAGTACTTC
CDR3 length: 17; V gene: TRBV15; D gene: TRBD2; J gene: TRBJ2-3; clone size: NA; CDR3 protein: CATSSSGAGGATDTQYF; CDR3 DNA: TGTGCCACCAGCAGTTCCGGAGCGGGAGGAGCCACAGATACGCAGTATTTT
CDR3 length: 16; V gene: TRBV6-1; D gene: NA; J gene: TRBJ2-7; clone size: few; CDR3 protein: CASSGNSFPRSYEQYF; CDR3 DNA: TGTGCCAGCAGTGGAAACAGTTTCCCTCGGTCCTACGAGCAGTACTTC
CDR3 length: 16; V gene: TRBV4-1; D gene: NA; J gene: TRBJ1-5; clone size: NA; CDR3 protein: CASSYERTGRNQPQHF; CDR3 DNA: TGCGCCAGCAGCTACGAGCGAACAGGGCGAAATCAGCCCCAGCATTTT
CDR3 length: 13; V gene: TRBV7-3; D gene: NA; J gene: TRBJ2-2; clone size: few; CDR3 protein: CASSPLPSGELFF; CDR3 DNA: TGTGCCAGCAGCCCCCTTCCCTCCGGGGAGCTGTTTTTT
CDR3 length: 16; V gene: TRBV19; D gene: TRBD1; J gene: TRBJ1-5; clone size: NA; CDR3 protein: CASSIYRDRGRRAQHF; CDR3 DNA: TGTGCCAGTAGTATATACCGGGACAGGGGTAGAAGGGCCCAGCATTTT
CDR3 length: 15; V gene: TRBV5-6; D gene: NA; J gene: TRBJ2-7; clone size: NA; CDR3 protein: CASSSLRRDTYEQYF; CDR3 DNA: TGTGCCAGCAGCTCACTGCGTCGGGACACATACGAGCAGTACTTC
CDR3 length: 13; V gene: TRBV5-1; D gene: NA; J gene: TRBJ2-3; clone size: NA; CDR3 protein: CASSLYTADTQYF; CDR3 DNA: TGCGCCAGCAGCTTGTATACAGCAGATACGCAGTATTTT
CDR3 length: 17; V gene: TRBV4-1; D gene: TRBD2; J gene: TRBJ2-3; clone size: NA; CDR3 protein: CASSQNMGLAGGDTQYF; CDR3 DNA: TGCGCCAGCAGCCAAAACATGGGACTAGCGGGCGGTGATACGCAGTATTTT
CDR3 length: 15; V gene: TRBV30; D gene: NA; J gene: TRBJ2-3; clone size: NA; CDR3 protein: CAWSVGGGAGDTQYF; CDR3 DNA: TGTGCCTGGAGTGTAGGAGGGGGGGCCGGGGATACGCAGTATTTT
CDR3 length: 14; V gene: TRBV19; D gene: TRBD2; J gene: TRBJ2-2; clone size: NA; CDR3 protein: CASMGRGYSGELFF; CDR3 DNA: TGTGCCAGTATGGGGCGGGGGTACTCCGGGGAGCTGTTTTTT
CDR3 length: 15; V gene: TRBV6-5; D gene: TRBD2; J gene: TRBJ2-1; clone size: NA; CDR3 protein: CASSYLRAGGDEQFF; CDR3 DNA: TGTGCCAGCAGTTACCTGAGGGCGGGAGGAGATGAGCAGTTCTTC